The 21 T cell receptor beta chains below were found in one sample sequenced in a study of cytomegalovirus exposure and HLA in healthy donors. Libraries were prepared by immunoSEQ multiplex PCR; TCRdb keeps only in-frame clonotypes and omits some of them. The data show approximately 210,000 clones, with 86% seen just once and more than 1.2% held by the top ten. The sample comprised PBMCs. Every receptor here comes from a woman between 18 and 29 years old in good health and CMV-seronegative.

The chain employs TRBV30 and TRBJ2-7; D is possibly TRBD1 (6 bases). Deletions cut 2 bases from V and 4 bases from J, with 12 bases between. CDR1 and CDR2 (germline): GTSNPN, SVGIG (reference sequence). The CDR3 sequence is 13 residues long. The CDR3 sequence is CAWSSRGWYEQYF. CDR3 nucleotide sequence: TGTGCCTGGAGTAGTAGGGGGTGGTACGAGCAGTACTTC. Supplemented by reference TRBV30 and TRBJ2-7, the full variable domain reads SQTIHQWPATLVQPVGSPLSLECTVEGTSNPNLYWYRQAAGRGLQLLFYSVGIGQISSEVPQNLSASRPQDRQFILSSKKLLLSDSGFYLCAWSSRGWYEQYFGPGTRLTVT.

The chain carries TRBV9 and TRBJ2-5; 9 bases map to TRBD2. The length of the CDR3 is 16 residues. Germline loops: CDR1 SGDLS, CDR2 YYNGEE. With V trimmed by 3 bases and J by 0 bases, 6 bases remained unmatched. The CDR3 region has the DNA TGTGCCAGCAGCGCTAGCGGGGCTATGTACCAAGAGACCCAGTACTTC. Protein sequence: CASSASGAMYQETQYF.

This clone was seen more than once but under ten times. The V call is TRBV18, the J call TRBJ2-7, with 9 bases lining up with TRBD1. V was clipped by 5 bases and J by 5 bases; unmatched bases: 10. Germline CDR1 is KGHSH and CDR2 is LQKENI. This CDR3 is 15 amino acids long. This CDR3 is CASSATGGTINEQYF. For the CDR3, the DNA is TGTGCCAGCTCAGCTACAGGGGGCACAATAAACGAGCAGTACTTC.

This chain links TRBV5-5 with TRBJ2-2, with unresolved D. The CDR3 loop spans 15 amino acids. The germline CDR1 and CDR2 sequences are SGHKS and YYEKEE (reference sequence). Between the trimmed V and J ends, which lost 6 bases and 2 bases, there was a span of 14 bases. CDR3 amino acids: CASTGQQVNTGELFF. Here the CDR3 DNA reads TGTGCCAGCACCGGCCAGCAGGTCAACACCGGGGAGCTGTTTTTT.

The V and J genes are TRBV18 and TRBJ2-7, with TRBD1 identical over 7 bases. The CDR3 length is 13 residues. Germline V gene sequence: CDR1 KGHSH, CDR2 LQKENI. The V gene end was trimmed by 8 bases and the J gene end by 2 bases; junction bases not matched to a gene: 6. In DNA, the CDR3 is TGTGCCAGCGAGGAAGGGACAGCCTACGAGCAGTACTTC. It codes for CASEEGTAYEQYF. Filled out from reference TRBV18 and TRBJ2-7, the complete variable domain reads NAGVMQNPRHLVRRRGQEARLRCSPMKGHSHVYWYRQLPEEGLKFMVYLQKENIIDESGMPKERFSAEFPKEGPSILRIQQVVRGDSAAYFCASEEGTAYEQYFGPGTRLTVT.

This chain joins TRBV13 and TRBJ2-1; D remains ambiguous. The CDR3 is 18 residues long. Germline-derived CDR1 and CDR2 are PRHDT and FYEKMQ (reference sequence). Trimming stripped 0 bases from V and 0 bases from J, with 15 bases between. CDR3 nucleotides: TGTGCCAGCAGCTTAGGCGGCGGAGCCCTAAGCTCCTACAATGAGCAGTTCTTC. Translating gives CASSLGGGALSSYNEQFF.

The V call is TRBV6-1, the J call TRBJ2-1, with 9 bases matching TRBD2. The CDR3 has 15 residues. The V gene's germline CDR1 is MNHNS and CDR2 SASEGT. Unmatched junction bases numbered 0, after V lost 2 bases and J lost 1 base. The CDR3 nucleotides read TGTGCCAGCAGTGAACTAGCGGGATCCTACAATGAGCAGTTCTTC. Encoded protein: CASSELAGSYNEQFF.

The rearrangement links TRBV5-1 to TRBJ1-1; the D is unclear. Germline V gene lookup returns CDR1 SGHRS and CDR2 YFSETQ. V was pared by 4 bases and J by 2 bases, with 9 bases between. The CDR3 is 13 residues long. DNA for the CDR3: TGCGCCAGCAGCACCGGGATAAACACTGAAGCTTTCTTT. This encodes CASSTGINTEAFF.

This CDR3 is CASSSTTGRRTEAFF. As DNA, the CDR3 is TGTGCCAGCAGCTCAACGACAGGGAGAAGGACTGAAGCTTTCTTT. This chain links TRBV13 with TRBJ1-1, with 7 bases lining up with TRBD1. Germline CDR1 and CDR2: PRHDT and FYEKMQ (reference sequence). This CDR3 has 15 residues. V was clipped by 4 bases and J by 5 bases; unmatched bases: 10.

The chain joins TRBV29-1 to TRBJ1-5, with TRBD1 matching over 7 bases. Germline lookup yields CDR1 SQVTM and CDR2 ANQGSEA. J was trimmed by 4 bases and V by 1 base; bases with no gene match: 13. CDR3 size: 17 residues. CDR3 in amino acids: CSVEVITGQNLNQPQHF. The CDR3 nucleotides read TGCAGCGTTGAAGTGATTACGGGACAGAATTTGAATCAGCCCCAGCATTTT.

Written as DNA, the CDR3 is TGTGCCAGCAGAGCAACAGGGGGTTCTTTTGCAACTAATGAAAAACTGTTTTTT. Amino acids: CASRATGGSFATNEKLFF. The chain has TRBV2 and TRBJ1-4, with 8 bases aligning to TRBD1. The germline V gene has CDR1 SNHLY and CDR2 FYNNEI. This CDR3 has 18 residues. J was trimmed by 0 bases and V by 6 bases; bases with no gene match: 12. Full variable domain (rest looked up from reference TRBV2 and TRBJ1-4): EPEVTQTPSHQVTQMGQEVILRCVPISNHLYFYWYRQILGQKVEFLVSFYNNEISEKSEIFDDQFSVERPDGSNFTLKIRSTKLEDSAMYFCASRATGGSFATNEKLFFGSGTQLSVL.

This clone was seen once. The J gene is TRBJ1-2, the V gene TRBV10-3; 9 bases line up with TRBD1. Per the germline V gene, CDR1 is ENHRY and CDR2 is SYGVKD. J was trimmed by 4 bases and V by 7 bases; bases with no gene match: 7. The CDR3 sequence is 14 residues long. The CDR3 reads CAINDRGDAYGYTF. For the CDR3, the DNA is TGTGCCATCAACGACAGGGGGGACGCCTATGGCTACACCTTC.

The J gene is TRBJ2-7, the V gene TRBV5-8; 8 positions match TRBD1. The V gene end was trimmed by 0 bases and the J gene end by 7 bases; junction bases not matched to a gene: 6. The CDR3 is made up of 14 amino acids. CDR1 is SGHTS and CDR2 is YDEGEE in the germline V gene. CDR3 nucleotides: TGTGCCAGCAGCTTGGGACAGGGGAAGGGGGAGCAGTACTTC. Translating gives CASSLGQGKGEQYF.

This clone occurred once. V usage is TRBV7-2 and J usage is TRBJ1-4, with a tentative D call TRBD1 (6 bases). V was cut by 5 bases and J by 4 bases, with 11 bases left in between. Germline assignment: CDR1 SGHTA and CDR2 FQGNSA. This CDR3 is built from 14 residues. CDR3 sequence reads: CASSRQAVNEKLFF. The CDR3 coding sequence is TGTGCCAGCAGCCGACAGGCTGTTAATGAAAAACTGTTTTTT.

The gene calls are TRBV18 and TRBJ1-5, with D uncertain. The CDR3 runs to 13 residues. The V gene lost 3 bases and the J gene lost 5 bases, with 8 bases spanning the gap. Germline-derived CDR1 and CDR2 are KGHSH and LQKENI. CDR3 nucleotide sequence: TGTGCCAGCTCACCTGAGAGCTATCAGCCCCAGCATTTT. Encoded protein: CASSPESYQPQHF.

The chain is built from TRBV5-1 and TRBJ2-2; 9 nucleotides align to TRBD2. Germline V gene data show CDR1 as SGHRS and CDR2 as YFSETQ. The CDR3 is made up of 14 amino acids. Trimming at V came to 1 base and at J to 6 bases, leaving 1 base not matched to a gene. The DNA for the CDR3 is TGCGCCAGCAGCTTGCGACTAGCGGCCGGGGAGCTGTTTTTT. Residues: CASSLRLAAGELFF.

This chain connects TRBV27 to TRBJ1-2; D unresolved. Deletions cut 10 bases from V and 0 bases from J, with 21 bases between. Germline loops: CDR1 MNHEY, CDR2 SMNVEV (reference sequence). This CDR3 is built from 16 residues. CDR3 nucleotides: TGTGCCACCCAAGTTGCCGGCGGGCGAACTAACTATGGCTACACCTTC. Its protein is CATQVAGGRTNYGYTF.

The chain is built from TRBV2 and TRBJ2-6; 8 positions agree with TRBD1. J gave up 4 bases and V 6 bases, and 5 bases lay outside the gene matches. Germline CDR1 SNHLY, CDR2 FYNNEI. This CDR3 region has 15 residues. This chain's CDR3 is CASRNRGMGANVLTF. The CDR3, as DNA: TGTGCCAGCAGAAACAGGGGGATGGGGGCCAACGTCCTGACTTTC.

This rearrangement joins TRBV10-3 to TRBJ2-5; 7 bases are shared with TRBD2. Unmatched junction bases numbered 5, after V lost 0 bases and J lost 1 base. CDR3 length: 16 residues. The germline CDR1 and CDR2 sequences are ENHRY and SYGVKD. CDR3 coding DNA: TGTGCCATCAGTGAGTCGGTGGCTAGCGGCCAAGAGACCCAGTACTTC. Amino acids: CAISESVASGQETQYF.

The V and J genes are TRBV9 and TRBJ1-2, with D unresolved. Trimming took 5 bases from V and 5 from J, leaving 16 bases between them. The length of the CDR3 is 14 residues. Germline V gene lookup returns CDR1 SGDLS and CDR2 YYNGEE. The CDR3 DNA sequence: TGTGCCAGCAGGGGTGAGGGATTTAGATATGGCTACACCTTC. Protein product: CASRGEGFRYGYTF.

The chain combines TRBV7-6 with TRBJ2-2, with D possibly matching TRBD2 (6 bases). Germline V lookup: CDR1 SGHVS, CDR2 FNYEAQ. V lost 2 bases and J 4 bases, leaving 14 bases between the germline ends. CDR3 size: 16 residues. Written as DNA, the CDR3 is TGTGCCAGCAGCTTACGCGGGGCTCGGGGCACCGGGGAGCTGTTTTTT. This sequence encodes CASSLRGARGTGELFF. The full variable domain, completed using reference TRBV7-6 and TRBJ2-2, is GAGVSQSPRYKVTKRGQDVALRCDPISGHVSLYWYRQALGQGPEFLTYFNYEAQQDKSGLPNDRFSAERPEGSISTLTIQRTEQRDSAMYRCASSLRGARGTGELFFGEGSRLTVL.